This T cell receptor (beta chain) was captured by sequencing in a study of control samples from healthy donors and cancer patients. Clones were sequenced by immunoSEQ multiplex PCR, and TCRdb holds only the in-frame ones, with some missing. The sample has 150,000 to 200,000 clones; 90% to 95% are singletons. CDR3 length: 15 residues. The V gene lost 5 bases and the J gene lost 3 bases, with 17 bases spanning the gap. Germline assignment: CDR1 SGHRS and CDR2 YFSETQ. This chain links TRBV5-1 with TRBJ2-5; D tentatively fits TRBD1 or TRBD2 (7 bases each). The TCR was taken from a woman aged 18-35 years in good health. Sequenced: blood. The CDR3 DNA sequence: TGCGCCAGCAGGCCAGGGGGGGATACGAAAGAGACCCAGTACTTC. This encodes CASRPGGDTKETQYF.